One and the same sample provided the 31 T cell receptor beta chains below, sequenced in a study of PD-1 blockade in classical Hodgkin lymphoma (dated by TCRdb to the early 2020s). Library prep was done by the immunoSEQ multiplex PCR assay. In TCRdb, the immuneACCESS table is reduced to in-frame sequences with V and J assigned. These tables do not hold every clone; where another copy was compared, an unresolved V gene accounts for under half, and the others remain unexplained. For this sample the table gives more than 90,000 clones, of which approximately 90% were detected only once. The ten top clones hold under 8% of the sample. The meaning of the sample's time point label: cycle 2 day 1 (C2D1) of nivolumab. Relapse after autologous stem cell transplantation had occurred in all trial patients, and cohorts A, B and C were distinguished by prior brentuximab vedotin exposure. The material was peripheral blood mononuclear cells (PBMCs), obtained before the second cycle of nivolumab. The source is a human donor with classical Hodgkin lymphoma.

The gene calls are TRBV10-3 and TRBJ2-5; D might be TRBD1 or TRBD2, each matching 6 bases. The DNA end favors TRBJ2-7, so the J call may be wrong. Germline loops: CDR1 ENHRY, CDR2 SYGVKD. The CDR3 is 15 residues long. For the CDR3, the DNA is TGTGCCACCAAGGGGGGAATCCCGGAGGCCCACGAGCAGTACTTC. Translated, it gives CATKGGIPEAHEQYF.

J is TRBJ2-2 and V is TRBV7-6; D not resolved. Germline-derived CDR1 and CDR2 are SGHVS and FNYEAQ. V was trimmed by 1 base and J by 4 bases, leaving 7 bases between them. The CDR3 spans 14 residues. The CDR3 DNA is TGTGCCAGCAGCTTAGACGCGCTCACCGGGGAGCTGTTTTTT. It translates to CASSLDALTGELFF.

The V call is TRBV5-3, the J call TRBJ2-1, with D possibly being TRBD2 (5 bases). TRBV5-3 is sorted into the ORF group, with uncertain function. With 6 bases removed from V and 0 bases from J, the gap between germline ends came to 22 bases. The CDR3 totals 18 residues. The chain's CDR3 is CARTPGERTHSSYNEQFF. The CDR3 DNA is TGTGCCAGAACCCCCGGGGAACGGACTCATAGCTCCTACAATGAGCAGTTCTTC.

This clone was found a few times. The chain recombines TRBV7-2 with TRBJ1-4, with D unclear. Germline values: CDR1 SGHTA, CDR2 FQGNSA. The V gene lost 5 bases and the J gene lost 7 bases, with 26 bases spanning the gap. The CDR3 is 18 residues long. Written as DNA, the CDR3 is TGTGCCAGCAGCCTGGGCCCCCCGTCCCCCGGGGAGGGTGAAAAACTGTTTTTT. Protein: CASSLGPPSPGEGEKLFF.

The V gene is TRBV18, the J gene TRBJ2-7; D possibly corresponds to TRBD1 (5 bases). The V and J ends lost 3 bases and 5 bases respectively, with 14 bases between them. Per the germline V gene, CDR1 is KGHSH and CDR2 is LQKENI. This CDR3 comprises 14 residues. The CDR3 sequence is CASSPIQGGNEQYF. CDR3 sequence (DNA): TGTGCCAGCTCACCTATCCAGGGTGGAAACGAGCAGTACTTC. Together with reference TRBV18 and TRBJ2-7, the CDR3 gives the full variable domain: NAGVMQNPRHLVRRRGQEARLRCSPMKGHSHVYWYRQLPEEGLKFMVYLQKENIIDESGMPKERFSAEFPKEGPSILRIQQVVRGDSAAYFCASSPIQGGNEQYFGPGTRLTVT.

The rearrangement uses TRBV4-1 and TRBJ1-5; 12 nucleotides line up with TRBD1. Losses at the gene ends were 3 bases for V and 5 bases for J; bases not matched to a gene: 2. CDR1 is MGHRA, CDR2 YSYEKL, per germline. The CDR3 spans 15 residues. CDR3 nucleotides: TGCGCCAGCAGCCAGGGGACAGGGGGCTATCAGCCCCAGCATTTT. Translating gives CASSQGTGGYQPQHF.

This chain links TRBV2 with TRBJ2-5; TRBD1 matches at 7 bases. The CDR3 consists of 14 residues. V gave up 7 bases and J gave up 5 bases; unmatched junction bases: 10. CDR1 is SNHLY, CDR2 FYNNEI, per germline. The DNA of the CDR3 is TGTGCCAGCACCTCCCCCAGGGGGTGGGAGACCCAGTACTTC. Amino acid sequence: CASTSPRGWETQYF.

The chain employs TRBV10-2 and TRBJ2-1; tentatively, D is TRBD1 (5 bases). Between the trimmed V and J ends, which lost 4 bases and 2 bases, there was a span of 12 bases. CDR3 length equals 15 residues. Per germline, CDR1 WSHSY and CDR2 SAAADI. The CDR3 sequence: CASSVGRATYNEQFF. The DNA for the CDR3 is TGCGCCAGCAGTGTAGGCAGGGCGACCTACAATGAGCAGTTCTTC.

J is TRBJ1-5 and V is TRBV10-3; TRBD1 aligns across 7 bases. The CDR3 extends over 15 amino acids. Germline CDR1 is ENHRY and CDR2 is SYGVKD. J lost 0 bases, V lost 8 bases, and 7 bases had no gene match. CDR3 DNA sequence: TGTGCCATCGGAGGGACAGCTGTTAGCAATCAGCCCCAGCATTTT. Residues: CAIGGTAVSNQPQHF.

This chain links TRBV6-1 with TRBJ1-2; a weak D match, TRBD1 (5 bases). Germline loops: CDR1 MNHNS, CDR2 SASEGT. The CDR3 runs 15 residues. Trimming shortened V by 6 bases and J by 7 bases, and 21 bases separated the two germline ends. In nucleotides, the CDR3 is TGTGCCAGCAGGATAACAGGAATACTAGATAGTGGCTACACCTTC. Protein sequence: CASRITGILDSGYTF.

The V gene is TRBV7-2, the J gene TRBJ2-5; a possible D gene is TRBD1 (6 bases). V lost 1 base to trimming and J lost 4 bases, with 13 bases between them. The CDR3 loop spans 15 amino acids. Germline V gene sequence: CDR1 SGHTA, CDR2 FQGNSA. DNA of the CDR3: TGTGCCAGCAGCTTAGTACAGGGCAACCCAGAGACCCAGTACTTC. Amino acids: CASSLVQGNPETQYF.

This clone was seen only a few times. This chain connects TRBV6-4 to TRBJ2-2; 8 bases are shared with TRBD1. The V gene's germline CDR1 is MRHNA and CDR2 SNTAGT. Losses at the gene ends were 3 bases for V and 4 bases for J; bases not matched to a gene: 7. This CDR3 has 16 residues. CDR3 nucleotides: TGTGCCAGCAGTGAACAGGCAGGGGGCCGCACCGGGGAGCTGTTTTTT. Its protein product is CASSEQAGGRTGELFF.

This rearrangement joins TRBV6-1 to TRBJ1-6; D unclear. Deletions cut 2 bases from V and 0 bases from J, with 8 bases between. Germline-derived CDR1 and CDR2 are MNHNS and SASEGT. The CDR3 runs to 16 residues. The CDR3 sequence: CASSEFDGSYNSPLHF. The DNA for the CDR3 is TGTGCCAGCAGTGAATTCGATGGCTCCTATAATTCACCCCTCCACTTT.

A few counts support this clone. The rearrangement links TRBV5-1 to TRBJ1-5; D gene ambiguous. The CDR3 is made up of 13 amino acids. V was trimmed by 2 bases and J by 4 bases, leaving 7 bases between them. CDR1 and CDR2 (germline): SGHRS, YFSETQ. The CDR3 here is CASSFTVNQPQHF. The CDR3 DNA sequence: TGCGCCAGCAGCTTTACAGTGAATCAGCCCCAGCATTTT.

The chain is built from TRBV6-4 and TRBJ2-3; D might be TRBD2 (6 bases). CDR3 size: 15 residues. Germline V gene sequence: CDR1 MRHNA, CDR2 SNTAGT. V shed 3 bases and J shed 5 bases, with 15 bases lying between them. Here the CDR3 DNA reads TGTGCCAGCAGTGAGAGGAGGGCCGGGGGAGATACGCAGTATTTT. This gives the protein CASSERRAGGDTQYF.

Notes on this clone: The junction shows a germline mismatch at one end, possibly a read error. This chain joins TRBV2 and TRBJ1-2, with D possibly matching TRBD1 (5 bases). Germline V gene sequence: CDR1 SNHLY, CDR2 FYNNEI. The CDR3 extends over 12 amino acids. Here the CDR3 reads CASSPRDYDYTF. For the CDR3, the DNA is TGTGCCAGCAGTCCCCGGGACTATGACTACACCTTC.

The CDR3 protein is CASREHHHTKSGHVLTF. In nucleotides, the CDR3 is TGTGCCAGCCGTGAACATCATCACACAAAGTCGGGCCACGTCCTGACTTTC. This chain connects TRBV5-8 to TRBJ2-6; D is uncertain. Germline V lookup: CDR1 SGHTS, CDR2 YDEGEE. The V and J ends lost 7 bases and 11 bases respectively, with 28 bases between them. This CDR3 region has 17 residues.

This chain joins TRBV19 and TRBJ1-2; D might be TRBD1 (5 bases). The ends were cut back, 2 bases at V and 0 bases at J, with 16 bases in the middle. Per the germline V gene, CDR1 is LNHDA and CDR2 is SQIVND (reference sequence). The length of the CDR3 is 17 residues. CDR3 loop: CASSINGHLRANYGYTF. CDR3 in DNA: TGTGCCAGTAGTATAAACGGACACCTTCGAGCTAACTATGGCTACACCTTC.

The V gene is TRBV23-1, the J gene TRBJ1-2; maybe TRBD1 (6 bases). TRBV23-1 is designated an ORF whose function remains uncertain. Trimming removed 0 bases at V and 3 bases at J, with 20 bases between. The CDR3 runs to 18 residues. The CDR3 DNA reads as TGCGCCAGCAGTCAATCCCAAATCGGGGGCCGCCTGGACTATGGCTACACCTTC. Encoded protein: CASSQSQIGGRLDYGYTF.

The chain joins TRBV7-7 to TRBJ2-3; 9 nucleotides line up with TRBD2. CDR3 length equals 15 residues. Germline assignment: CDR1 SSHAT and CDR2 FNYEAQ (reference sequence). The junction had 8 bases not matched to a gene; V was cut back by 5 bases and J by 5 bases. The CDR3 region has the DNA TGTGCCAGCAGCCCCGGGACTAGCTTAGAAGATACGCAGTATTTT. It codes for CASSPGTSLEDTQYF.

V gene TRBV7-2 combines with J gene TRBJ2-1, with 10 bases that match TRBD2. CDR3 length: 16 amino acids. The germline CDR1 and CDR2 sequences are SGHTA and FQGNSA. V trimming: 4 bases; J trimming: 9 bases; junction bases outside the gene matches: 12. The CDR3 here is CASSSVRAGGPGEQFF. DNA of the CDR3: TGTGCCAGCAGCTCAGTACGAGCGGGGGGGCCGGGTGAGCAGTTCTTC.

CDR3 in DNA: TGTGCCAGCAGCCCCCCACCCCGGGGGGCCTCCTACAATGAGCAGTTCTTC. It yields the protein CASSPPPRGASYNEQFF. This chain links TRBV7-9 with TRBJ2-1; tentative D call: TRBD2 (7 bases). CDR1 is SEHNR, CDR2 FQNEAQ, per germline (reference sequence). V was pared by 5 bases and J by 0 bases, with 17 bases between. CDR3 size: 17 residues.

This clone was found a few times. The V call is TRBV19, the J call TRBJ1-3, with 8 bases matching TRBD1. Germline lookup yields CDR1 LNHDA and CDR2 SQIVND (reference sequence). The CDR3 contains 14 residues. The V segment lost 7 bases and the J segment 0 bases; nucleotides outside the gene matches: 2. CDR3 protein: CASTDRDSGNTIYF. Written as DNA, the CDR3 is TGTGCCAGTACGGACAGGGACTCTGGAAACACCATATATTTT.

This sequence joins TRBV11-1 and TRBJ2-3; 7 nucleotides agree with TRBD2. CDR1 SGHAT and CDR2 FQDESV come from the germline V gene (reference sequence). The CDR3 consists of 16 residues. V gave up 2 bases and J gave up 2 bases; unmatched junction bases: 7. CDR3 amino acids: CASSLTPSGVTDTQYF. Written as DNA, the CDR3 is TGTGCCAGCAGCTTAACTCCAAGCGGGGTCACAGATACGCAGTATTTT.

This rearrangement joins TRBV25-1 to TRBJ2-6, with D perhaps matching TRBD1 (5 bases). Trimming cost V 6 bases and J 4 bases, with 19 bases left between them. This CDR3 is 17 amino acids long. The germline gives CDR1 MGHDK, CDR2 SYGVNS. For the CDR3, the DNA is TGTGCCAGCAGGCCAGGGAATTGGGGTTCGGGGGCCAACGTCCTGACTTTC. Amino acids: CASRPGNWGSGANVLTF.

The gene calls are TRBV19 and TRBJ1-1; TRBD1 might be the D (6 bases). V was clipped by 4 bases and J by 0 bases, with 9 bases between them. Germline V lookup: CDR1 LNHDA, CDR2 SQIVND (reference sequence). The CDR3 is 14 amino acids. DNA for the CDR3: TGTGCCAGTAGTACAGGGGTGATGAACACTGAAGCTTTCTTT. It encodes CASSTGVMNTEAFF.

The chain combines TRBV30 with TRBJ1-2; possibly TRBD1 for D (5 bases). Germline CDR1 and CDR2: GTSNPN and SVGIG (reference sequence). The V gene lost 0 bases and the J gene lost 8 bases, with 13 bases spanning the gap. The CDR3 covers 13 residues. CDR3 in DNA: TGTGCCTGGAGTGTAAGGGCCGGGGGAGGCTACACCTTC. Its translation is CAWSVRAGGGYTF.

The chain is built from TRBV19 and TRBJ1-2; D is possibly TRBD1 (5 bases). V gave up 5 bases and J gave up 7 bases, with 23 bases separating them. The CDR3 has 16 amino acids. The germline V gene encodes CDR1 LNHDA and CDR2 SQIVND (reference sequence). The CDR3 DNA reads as TGTGCCAGTAGTGCGCAGGGAATGGATGGTGTGGGTGGCTACACCTTC. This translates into CASSAQGMDGVGGYTF.

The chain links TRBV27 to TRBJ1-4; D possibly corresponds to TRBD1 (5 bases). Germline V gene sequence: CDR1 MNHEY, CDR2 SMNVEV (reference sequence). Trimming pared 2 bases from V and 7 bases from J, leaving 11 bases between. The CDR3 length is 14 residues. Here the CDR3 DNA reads TGTGCCAGCAGTTTACTGGGGCAGGTTGAAAAACTGTTTTTT. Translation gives CASSLLGQVEKLFF. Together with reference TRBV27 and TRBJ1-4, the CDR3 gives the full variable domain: EAQVTQNPRYLITVTGKKLTVTCSQNMNHEYMSWYRQDPGLGLRQIYYSMNVEVTDKGDVPEGYKVSRKEKRNFPLILESPSPNQTSLYFCASSLLGQVEKLFFGSGTQLSVL.

CDR3 protein: CAALGGSTDTQYF. In DNA, the CDR3 is TGTGCCGCCTTAGGAGGGTCCACAGATACGCAGTATTTT. The J gene is TRBJ2-3, the V gene TRBV28; perhaps TRBD2 as D (6 bases). This CDR3 comprises 13 residues. V was shortened by 11 bases and J by 2 bases, with 14 bases between the two germline ends. Per germline, CDR1 MDHEN and CDR2 SYDVKM.

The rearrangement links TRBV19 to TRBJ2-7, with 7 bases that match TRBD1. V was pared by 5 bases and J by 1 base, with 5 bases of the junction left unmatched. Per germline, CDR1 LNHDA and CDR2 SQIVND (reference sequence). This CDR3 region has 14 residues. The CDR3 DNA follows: TGTGCCAGTAGTCCTTTGGGACAGTCCTACGAGCAGTACTTC. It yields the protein CASSPLGQSYEQYF.